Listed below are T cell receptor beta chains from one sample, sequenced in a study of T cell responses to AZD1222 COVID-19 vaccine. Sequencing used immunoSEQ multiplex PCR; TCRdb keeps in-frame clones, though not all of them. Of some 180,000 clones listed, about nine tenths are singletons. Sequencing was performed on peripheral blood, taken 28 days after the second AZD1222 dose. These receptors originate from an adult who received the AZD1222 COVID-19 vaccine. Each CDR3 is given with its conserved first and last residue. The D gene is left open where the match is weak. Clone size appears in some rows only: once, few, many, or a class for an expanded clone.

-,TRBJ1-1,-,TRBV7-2,CASSLFLEGNTEAFF,TGTGCCAGCAGCTTATTCTTGGAAGGTAACACTGAAGCTTTCTTT
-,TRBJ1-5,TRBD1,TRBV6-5,CASSGTGGFQPQHF,TGTGCCAGCAGCGGGACAGGGGGCTTTCAGCCCCAGCATTTT
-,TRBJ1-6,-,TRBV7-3,CASSPTGEDSPLHF,TGTGCCAGCAGCCCAACGGGGGAGGATTCACCCCTCCACTTT
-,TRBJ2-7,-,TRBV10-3,CAIMPDSYSYEQYF,TGTGCCATCATGCCGGACTCCTACAGCTACGAGCAGTACTTC
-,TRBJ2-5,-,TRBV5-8,CASSLGWAGGIQETQYF,TGTGCCAGCAGCTTGGGGTGGGCAGGCGGCATCCAAGAGACCCAGTACTTC
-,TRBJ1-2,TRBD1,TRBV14,CASSLGQFYGYTF,TGTGCCAGCAGCCTGGGACAGTTCTATGGCTACACCTTC
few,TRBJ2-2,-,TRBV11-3,CASSKGHANTGELFF,TGTGCCAGCAGCAAGGGACACGCGAACACCGGGGAGCTGTTTTTT
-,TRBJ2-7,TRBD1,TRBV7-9,CASSLGGGSKSSYEQYF,TGTGCCAGCAGCTTAGGAGGGGGCAGTAAGAGCTCCTACGAGCAGTACTTC
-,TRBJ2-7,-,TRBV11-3,CASSLGNEQYF,TGTGCCAGCAGCTTAGGGAACGAGCAGTACTTC
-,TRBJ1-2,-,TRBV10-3,CAIEGYYGYTF,TGTGCCATCGAGGGGTACTATGGCTACACCTTC
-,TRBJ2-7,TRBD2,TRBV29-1,CSVRRTSGSSSYEQYF,TGCAGCGTCCGTCGGACTAGCGGGAGTAGTTCCTACGAGCAGTACTTC
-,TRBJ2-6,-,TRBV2,CASSYRQPDVLTF,TGTGCCAGCAGCTATCGACAGCCCGACGTCCTGACTTTC
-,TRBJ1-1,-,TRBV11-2,CASSLMGDSLNTEAFF,TGTGCCAGCAGCCTAATGGGGGATTCATTGAACACTGAAGCTTTCTTT
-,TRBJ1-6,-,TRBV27,CASSPRGSLTNSPLHF,TGTGCCAGCAGCCCGAGGGGCAGCCTAACTAATTCACCCCTCCACTTT
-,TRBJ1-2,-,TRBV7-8,CASSLDSPGGGNYGYTF,TGTGCCAGCAGCTTAGATTCCCCGGGGGGGGGTAACTATGGCTACACCTTC
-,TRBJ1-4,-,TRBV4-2,CASSQEGTGRKLFF,TGTGCCAGCAGCCAAGAAGGTACAGGGAGGAAACTGTTTTTT
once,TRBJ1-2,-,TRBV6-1,CASSEQPNYGYTF,TGTGCCAGCAGTGAACAGCCTAACTATGGCTACACCTTC
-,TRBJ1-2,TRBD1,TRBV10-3,CAISARQGDGYTF,TGTGCCATCAGTGCTAGACAGGGTGATGGCTACACCTTC
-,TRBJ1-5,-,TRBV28,CASSFGLNNQPQHF,TGTGCCAGCAGTTTCGGTCTCAACAATCAGCCCCAGCATTTT
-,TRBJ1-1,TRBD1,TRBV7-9,CASSFGDRGAFF,TGTGCCAGCAGCTTTGGGGACAGGGGGGCTTTCTTT
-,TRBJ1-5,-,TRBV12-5,CASGCAWQIKYSNQPQHF,TGTGCTAGTGGTTGTGCCTGGCAGATTAAATATAGCAATCAGCCCCAGCATTTT
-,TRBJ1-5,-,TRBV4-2,CASSQERTLDNQPQHF,TGTGCCAGCAGCCAAGAACGGACGTTGGACAATCAGCCCCAGCATTTT
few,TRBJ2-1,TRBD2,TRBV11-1,CATSTGGSYNEQFF,TGTGCCACCTCAACGGGAGGGTCCTACAATGAGCAGTTCTTC
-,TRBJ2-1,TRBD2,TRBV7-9,CASRRNRTSGGSLYNEQFF,TGTGCCAGCAGACGAAATCGTACTAGCGGGGGGTCCTTATACAATGAGCAGTTCTTC
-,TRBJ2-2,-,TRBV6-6,CASSSDPRAGELFF,TGTGCCAGCAGCAGCGACCCTAGGGCCGGGGAGCTGTTTTTT
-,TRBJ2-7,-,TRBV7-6,CASSPSLRQDYEQYF,TGTGCCAGCAGCCCTAGTTTGCGACAGGACTACGAGCAGTACTTC
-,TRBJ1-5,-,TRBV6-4,CARGFQPQHF,TGTGCCCGAGGTTTTCAGCCCCAGCATTTT
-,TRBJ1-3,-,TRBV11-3,CASSLDSAASGNTIYF,TGTGCCAGCAGCTTAGATTCAGCCGCCTCTGGAAACACCATATATTTT
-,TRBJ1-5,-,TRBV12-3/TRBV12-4,CASSLNSPQHF,TGTGCCAGCAGTCTGAATAGTCCCCAGCATTTT
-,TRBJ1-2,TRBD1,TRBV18,CASSRGQGSHMKGYTF,TGTGCCAGCTCAAGGGGACAGGGGTCGCATATGAAGGGCTACACCTTC
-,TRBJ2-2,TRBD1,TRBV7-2,CASSLVADRVTGELFF,TGTGCCAGCAGCTTAGTAGCGGACAGGGTGACCGGGGAGCTGTTTTTT
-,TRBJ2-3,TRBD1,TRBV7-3,CASSVQGTSTDTQYF,TGTGCCAGCAGCGTACAGGGGACGAGCACAGATACGCAGTATTTT
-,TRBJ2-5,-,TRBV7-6,CASSPASGSMETQYF,TGTGCCAGCAGCCCAGCATCCGGGAGTATGGAGACCCAGTACTTC
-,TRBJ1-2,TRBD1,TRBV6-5,CATGHRGSNYGYTF,TGTGCCACGGGCCACAGGGGATCTAACTATGGCTACACCTTC
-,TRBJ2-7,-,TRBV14,CASSQASQGKFDEQYF,TGTGCCAGCAGCCAAGCAAGCCAGGGGAAATTCGACGAGCAGTACTTC
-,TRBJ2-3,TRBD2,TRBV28,CASSVAGGLTDTQYF,TGTGCCAGCAGCGTAGCGGGAGGCCTCACAGATACGCAGTATTTT
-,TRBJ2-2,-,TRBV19,CASSIEGGLITGELFF,TGTGCCAGTAGTATTGAAGGGGGTTTAATCACCGGGGAGCTGTTTTTT
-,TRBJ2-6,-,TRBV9,CASSARSNLGSGANVLTF,TGTGCCAGCAGCGCCCGTTCCAATTTGGGTTCTGGGGCCAACGTCCTGACTTTC
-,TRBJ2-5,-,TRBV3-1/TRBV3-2,CASSQVRSMGETQYF,TGTGCCAGCAGCCAAGTTAGGTCGATGGGTGAGACCCAGTACTTC
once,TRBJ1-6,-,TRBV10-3,CAIRSLADNSPLHF,TGTGCCATCAGAAGTTTAGCGGATAATTCACCCCTCCACTTT
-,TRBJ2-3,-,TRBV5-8,CASSLQRGKGPDTQYF,TGTGCCAGCAGCTTGCAACGGGGGAAAGGGCCAGATACGCAGTATTTT
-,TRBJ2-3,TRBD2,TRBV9,CASSVAGGLTDTQYF,TGTGCCAGCAGCGTAGCGGGGGGGCTCACAGATACGCAGTATTTT
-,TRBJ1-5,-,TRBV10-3,CATQPQDSNQPQHF,TGTGCCACGCAGCCACAGGATAGCAATCAGCCCCAGCATTTT
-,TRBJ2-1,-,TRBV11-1,CASSSDGGREQFF,TGTGCCAGCAGCTCCGACGGGGGCAGGGAGCAGTTCTTC
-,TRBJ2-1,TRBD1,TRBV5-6,CASSPGQGYNEQFF,TGTGCCAGCAGCCCGGGACAGGGTTACAATGAGCAGTTCTTC
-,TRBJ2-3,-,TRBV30,CAWTSGDTQYF,TGTGCCTGGACCTCAGGAGATACGCAGTATTTT
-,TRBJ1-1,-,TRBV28,CASRMRGHRRAFF,TGTGCCAGCCGAATGAGGGGACACCGTAGGGCTTTCTTT
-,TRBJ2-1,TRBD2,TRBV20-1,CSSGSYNEQFF,TGCAGTAGCGGGAGCTACAATGAGCAGTTCTTC
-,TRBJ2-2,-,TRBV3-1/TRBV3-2,CASSQGLAGTGELFF,TGTGCCAGCAGCCAAGGCCTAGCTGGCACCGGGGAGCTGTTTTTT
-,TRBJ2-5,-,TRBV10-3,CAISDVGGEETQYF,TGTGCCATCAGTGATGTTGGGGGAGAGGAGACCCAGTACTTC
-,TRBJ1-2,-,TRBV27,CASSPFGFAVGSTNYGYTF,TGTGCCAGCAGTCCCTTTGGGTTTGCTGTGGGGAGTACTAACTATGGCTACACCTTC
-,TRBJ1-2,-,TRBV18,CASSTDGLYGYTF,TGTGCCAGCTCAACCGACGGTCTCTATGGCTACACCTTC